The clone carrying this T cell receptor (beta chain) was detected many times. The target antigen is unknown. The data derive from a study of T cells in Graves' hyperthyroidism and ophthalmopathy. Study in general: Peripheral blood was collected at initial diagnosis, before any treatment. Study-wide points: Also found in blood were most expanded thyroid clonotypes above 0.001. With a median lead of about six months before onset, the model predicted ophthalmopathy.

Uncontrolled infections, other autoimmune diseases, pregnancy or lactation led to exclusion of patients. Amplification of TCR beta CDR3 regions used RNA as the template. Primed by the HTBI set, a first-round RT-PCR was run on the TCR CDR3. One entry per CDR3 protein, called by TCRdb with MiXCR from the multiplex PCR reads. The sample yields about 520,000 distinct CDR3 sequences, around 22% seen once. Germline V lookup: CDR1 MNHNS, CDR2 SASEGT. V gave up 1 base and J gave up 3 bases, with 6 bases separating them. The CDR3 runs to 13 residues. The sequence came from a woman in her thirties with Graves' ophthalmopathy. Sequencing was done on a sample of blood. The chain combines TRBV6-1 with TRBJ1-2, with D uncertain. CDR3 sequence (DNA): TGTGCCAGCAGTGAAGAAGGGTACTATGGCTACACCTTC. Its protein product is CASSEEGYYGYTF.